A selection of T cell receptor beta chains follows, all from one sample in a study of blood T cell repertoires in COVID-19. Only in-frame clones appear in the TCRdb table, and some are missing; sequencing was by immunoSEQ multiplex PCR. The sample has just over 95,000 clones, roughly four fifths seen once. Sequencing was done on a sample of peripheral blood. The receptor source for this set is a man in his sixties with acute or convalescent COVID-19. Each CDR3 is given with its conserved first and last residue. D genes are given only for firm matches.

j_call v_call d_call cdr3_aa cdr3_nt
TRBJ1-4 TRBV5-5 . CASNPRTATNEKLFF TGTGCCAGCAACCCGAGGACAGCAACTAATGAAAAACTGTTTTTT
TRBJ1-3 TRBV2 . CAGQYFGNTIYF TGTGCCGGACAATATTTCGGAAACACCATATATTTT
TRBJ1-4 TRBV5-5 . CASSFRGIELNEKLFF TGTGCCAGCAGCTTTAGGGGAATAGAGCTGAATGAAAAACTGTTTTTT
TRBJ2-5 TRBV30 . CAWTPIETQYF TGTGCCTGGACCCCTATCGAGACCCAGTACTTC
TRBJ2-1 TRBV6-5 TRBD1 CALGERGPYNEQFF TGTGCCTTAGGAGAGAGGGGGCCCTACAATGAGCAGTTCTTC
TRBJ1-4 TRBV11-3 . CASSFLSEKLFF TGTGCCAGCAGCTTCCTGAGTGAAAAACTGTTTTTT
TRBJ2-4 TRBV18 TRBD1 CASSPERTGALAKNIQYF TGTGCCAGCTCACCAGAACGGACAGGGGCCTTAGCCAAAAACATTCAGTACTTC
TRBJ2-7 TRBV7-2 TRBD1 CASSPPNRGTYEQYF TGTGCCAGCAGCCCGCCAAACAGGGGTACCTACGAGCAGTACTTC
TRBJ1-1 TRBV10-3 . CAISETGSMNTEAFF TGTGCCATCAGTGAAACAGGTTCGATGAACACTGAAGCTTTCTTT
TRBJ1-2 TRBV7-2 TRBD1 CASSSRQGDGYTF TGTGCCAGCAGCTCCCGACAGGGAGATGGCTACACCTTC
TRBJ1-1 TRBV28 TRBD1 CASSTGTGGRRNTEAFF TGTGCCAGCAGTACCGGGACAGGGGGCCGTAGGAACACTGAAGCTTTCTTT